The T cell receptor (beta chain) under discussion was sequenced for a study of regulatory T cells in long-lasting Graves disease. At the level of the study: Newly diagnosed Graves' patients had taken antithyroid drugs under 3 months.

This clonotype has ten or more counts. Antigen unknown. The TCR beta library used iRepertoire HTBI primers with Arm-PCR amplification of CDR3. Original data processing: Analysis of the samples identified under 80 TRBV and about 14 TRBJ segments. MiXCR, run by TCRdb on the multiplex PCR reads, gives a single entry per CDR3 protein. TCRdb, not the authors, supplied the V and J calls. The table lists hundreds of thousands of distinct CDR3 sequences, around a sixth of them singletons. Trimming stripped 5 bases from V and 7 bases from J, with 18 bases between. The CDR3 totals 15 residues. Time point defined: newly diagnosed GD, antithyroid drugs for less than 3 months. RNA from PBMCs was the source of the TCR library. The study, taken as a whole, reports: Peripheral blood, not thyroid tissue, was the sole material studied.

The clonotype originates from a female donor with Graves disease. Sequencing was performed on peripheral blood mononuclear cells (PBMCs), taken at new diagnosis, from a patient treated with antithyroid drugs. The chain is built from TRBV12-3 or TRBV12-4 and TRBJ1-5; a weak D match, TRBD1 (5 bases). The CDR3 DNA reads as TGTGCCAGCAGTCCCGCTGCAGGGTTGGAGCAGCCCCAGCATTTT. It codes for CASSPAAGLEQPQHF.